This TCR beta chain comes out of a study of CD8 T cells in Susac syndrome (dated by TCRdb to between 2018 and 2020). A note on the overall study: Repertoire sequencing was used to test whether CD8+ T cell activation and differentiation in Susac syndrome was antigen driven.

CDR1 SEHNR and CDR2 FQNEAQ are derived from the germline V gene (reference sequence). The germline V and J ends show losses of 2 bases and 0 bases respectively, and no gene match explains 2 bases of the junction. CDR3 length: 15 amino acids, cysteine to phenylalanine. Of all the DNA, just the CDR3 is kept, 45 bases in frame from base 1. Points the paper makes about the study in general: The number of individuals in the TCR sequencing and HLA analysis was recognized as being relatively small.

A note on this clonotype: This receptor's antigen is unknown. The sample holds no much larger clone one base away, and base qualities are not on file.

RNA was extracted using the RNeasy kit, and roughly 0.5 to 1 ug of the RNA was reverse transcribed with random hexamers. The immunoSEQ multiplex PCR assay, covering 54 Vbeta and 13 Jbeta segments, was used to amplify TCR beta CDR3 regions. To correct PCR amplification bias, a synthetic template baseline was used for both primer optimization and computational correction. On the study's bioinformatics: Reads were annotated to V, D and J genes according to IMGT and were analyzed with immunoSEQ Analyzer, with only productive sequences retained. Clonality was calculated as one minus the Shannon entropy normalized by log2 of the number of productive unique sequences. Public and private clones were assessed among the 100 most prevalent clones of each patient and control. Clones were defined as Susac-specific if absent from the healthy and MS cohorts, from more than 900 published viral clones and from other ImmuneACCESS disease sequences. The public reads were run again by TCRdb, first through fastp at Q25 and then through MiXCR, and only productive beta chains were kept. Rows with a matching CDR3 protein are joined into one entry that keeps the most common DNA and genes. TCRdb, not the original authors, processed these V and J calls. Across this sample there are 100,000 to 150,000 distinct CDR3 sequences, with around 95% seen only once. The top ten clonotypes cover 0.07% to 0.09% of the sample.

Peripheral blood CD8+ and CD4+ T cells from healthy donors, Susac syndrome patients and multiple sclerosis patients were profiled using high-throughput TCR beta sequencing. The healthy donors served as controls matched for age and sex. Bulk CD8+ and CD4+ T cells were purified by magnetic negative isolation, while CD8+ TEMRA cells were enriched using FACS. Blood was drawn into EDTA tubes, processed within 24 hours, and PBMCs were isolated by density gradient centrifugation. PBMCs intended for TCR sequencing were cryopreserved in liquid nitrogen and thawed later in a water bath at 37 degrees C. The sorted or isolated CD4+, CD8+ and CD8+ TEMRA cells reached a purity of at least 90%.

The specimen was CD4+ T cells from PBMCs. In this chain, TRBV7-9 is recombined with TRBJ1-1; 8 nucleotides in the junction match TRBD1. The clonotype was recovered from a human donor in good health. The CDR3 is CASSLWDRLNTEAFF. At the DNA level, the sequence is TGTGCCAGCAGCTTATGGGACAGGCTGAACACTGAAGCTTTCTTT.